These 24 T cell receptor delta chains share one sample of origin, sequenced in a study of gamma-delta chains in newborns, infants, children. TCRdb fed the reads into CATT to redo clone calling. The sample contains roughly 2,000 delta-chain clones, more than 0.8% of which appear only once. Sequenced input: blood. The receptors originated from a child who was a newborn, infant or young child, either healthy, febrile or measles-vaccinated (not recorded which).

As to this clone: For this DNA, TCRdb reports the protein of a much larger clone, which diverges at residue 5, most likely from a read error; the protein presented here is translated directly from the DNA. The CDR3 sequence is CACDPLGDTAQLFF. CDR3 nucleotides: TGTGCCTGTGACCCACTGGGGGATACAGCACAACTCTTCTTT. V and J are TRDV2 and TRDJ2, with 10 nucleotides matching TRDD3. Trimming cost V 3 bases and J 5 bases; bases outside gene matches: 2. The CDR3 spans 14 residues. CDR1 and CDR2 from the germline V gene are GEAIGNYY and EKD.

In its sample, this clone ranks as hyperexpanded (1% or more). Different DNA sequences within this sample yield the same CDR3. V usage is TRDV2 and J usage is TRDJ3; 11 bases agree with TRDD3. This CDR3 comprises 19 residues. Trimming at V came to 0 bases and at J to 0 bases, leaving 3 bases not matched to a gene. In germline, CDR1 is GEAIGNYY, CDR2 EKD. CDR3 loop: CACDTVLGDSSWDTRQMFF. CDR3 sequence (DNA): TGTGCCTGTGACACCGTACTGGGGGATAGCTCCTGGGACACCCGACAGATGTTTTTC.

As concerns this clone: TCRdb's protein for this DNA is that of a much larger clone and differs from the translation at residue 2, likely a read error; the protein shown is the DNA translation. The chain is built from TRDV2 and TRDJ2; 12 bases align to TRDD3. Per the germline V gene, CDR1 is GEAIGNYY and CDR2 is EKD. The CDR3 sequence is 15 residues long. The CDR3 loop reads CSCDTWGIRGAQLFF. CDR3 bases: TGTTCCTGTGACACCTGGGGGATACGAGGAGCACAACTCTTCTTT.

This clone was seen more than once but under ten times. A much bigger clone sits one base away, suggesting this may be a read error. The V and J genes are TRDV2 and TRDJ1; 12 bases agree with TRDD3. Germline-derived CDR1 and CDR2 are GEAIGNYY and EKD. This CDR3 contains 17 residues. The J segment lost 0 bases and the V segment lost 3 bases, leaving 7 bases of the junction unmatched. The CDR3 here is CACDALGDTVYTDKLIF. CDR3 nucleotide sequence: TGTGCCTGTGACGCCCTGGGGGATACGGTCTACACCGATAAACTCATCTTT.

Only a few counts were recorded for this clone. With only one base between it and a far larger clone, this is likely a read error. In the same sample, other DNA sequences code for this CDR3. The CDR3 loop is CACDVLGDTHTDKLIF. Written as DNA, the CDR3 is TGTGCTTGTGACGTACTGGGGGATACGCACACCGATAAACTCATCTTT. The rearrangement links TRDV2 to TRDJ1; TRDD3 agrees at 13 bases. The CDR3 totals 16 residues. Germline V gene sequence: CDR1 GEAIGNYY, CDR2 EKD.

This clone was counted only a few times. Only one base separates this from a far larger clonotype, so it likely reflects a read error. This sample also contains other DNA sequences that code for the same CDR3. CDR3 nucleotide sequence: TGTGCCTGTGACGGACTGGGGGACCCGACAGCACAGCTCTTCTTT. Residues: CACDGLGDPTAQLFF. This chain joins TRDV2 and TRDJ2; TRDD3 aligns across 9 bases. The CDR3 is made up of 15 amino acids. Germline V gene sequence: CDR1 GEAIGNYY, CDR2 EKD.

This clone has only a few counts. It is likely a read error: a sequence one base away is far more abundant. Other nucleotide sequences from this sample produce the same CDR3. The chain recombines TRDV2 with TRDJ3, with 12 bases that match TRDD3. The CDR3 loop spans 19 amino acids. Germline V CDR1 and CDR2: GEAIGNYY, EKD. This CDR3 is CACDRLGDTLSWDTRQMFF. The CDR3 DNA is TGTGCCTGTGACAGACTGGGGGATACTCTCTCCTGGGACACCCGACAGATGTTCTTC.

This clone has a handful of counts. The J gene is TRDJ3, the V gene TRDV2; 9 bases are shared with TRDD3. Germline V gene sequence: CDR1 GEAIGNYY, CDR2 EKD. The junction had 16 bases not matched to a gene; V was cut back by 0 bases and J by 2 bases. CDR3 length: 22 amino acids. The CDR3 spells CACDTPSALGDPRPWDTRQMFF. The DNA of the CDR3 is TGTGCCTGTGACACCCCTTCCGCGCTGGGGGATCCTCGCCCCTGGGACACCCGACAGATGTTTTTC.

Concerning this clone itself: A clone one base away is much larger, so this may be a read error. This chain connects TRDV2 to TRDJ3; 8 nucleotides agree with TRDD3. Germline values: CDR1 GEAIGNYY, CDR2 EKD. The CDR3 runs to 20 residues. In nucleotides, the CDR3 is TGTGCCTGTGACACCGTTACTGGGGGGAAAAGCTCCTGGGACACCCGACGGATGTTTTTC. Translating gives CACDTVTGGKSSWDTRRMFF.

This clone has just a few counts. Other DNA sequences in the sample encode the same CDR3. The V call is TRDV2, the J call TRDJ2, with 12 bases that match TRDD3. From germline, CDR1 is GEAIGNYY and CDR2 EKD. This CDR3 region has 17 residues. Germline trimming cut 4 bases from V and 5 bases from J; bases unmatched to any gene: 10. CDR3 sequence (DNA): TGTGCCTGTGATACCATACTGGGGGATACAAACACAGCACAACTCTTCTTT. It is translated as CACDTILGDTNTAQLFF.

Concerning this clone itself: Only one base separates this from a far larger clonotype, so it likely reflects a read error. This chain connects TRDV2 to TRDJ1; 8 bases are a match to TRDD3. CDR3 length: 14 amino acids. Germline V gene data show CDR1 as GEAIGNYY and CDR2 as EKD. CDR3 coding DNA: TGTGCCCGTGACATACTGGGGGACACCGATAAACTCATCTTT. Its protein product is CARDILGDTDKLIF.

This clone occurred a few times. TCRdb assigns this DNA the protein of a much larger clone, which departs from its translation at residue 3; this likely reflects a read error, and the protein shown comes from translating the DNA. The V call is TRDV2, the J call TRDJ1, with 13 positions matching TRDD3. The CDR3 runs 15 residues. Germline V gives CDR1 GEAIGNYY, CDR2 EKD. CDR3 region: CARDTGGYVFGKLIF. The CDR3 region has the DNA TGTGCCCGTGACACTGGGGGATACGTTTTTGGTAAACTCATCTTT.

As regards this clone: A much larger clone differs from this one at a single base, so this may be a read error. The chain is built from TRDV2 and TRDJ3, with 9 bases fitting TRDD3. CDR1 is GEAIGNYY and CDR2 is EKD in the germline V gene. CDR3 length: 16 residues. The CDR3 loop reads CACDTLGDWDARQMFF. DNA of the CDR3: TGTGCCTGTGACACCCTGGGGGATTGGGACGCCCGACAGATGTTTTTC.

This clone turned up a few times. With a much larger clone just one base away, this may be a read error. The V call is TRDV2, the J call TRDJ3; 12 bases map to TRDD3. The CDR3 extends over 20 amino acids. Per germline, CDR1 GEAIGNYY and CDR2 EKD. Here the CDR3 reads CACDTYWGIQSSWDTRQTFF. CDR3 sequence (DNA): TGTGCCTGTGACACCTACTGGGGGATACAGAGCTCCTGGGACACCCGACAGACGTTTTTC.

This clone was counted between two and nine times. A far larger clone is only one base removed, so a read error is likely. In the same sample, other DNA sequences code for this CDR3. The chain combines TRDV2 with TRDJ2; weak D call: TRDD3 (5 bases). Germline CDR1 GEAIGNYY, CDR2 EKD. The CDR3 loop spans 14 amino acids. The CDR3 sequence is CACDTVGITAQLFF. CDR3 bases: TGTGCTTGTGACACCGTCGGGATTACAGCACAACTCTTCTTT.

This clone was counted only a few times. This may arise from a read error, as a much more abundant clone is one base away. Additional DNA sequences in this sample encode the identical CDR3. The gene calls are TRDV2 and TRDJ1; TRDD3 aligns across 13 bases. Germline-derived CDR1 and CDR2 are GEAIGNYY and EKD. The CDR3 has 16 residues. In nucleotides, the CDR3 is TGTGCCTGTGACGTACTGGGGGATACGTACACTGATAAACTCATCTTT. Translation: CACDVLGDTYTDKLIF.

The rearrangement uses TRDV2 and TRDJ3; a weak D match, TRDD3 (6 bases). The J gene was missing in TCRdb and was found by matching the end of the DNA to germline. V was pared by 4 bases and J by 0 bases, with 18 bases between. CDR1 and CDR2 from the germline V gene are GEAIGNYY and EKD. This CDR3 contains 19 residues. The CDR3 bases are TGTGCCTGTGAAAGGTTGGGGGCCCCCAGCTCCTGGGACACCCGACAGATGTTTTTC. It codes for CACERLGAPSSWDTRQMFF.

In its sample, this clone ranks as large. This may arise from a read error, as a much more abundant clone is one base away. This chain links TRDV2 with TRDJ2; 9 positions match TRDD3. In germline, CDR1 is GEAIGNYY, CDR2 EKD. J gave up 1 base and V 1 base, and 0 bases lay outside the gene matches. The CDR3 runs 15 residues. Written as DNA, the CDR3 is TGTGCCTGTGACACACTGGGGGATTTGACAGCACAACTCTTCTTT. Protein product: CACDTLGDLTAQLFF.

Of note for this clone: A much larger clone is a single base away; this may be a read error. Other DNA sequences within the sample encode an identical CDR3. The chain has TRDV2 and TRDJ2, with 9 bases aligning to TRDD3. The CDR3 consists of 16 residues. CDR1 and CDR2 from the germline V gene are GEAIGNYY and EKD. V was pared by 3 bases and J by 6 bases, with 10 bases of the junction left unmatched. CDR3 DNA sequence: TGTGCCTGTGACCCCTTGCTGGGGGATCCAGCAGCACAACTCTTCTTT. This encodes CACDPLLGDPAAQLFF.

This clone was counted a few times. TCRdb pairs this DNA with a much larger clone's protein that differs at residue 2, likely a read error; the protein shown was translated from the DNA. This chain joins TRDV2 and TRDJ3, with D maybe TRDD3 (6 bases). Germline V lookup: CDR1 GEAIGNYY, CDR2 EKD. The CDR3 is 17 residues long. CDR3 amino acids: CSCDPTGSSWDTRQMFF. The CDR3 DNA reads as TGTTCCTGTGACCCTACTGGGAGCTCCTGGGACACCCGACAGATGTTTTTC.

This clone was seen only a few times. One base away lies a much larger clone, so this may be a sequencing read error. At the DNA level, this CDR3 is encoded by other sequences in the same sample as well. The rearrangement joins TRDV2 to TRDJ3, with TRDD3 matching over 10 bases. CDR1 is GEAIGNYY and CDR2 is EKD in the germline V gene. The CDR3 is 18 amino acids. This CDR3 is CACDTGGYYSWDTRQMFF. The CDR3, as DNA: TGTGCCTGTGACACTGGGGGATACTATTCCTGGGACACCCGACAGATGTTCTTC.

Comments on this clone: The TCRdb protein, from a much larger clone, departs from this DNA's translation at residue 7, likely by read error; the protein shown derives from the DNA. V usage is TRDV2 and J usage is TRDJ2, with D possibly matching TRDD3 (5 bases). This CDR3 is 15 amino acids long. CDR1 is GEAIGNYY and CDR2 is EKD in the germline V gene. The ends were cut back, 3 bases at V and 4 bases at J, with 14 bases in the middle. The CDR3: CACDGLEDPTAQLFF. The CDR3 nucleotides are TGTGCCTGTGACGGACTGGAGGACCCGACAGCACAACTCTTCTTT.

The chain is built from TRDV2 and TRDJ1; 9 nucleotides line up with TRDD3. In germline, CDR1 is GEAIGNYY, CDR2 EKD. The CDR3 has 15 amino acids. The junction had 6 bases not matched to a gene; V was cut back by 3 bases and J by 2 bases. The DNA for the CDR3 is TGTGCCTGTGACCCCTCGCTGGGGGATACCGATAAACTCATCTTT. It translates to CACDPSLGDTDKLIF.

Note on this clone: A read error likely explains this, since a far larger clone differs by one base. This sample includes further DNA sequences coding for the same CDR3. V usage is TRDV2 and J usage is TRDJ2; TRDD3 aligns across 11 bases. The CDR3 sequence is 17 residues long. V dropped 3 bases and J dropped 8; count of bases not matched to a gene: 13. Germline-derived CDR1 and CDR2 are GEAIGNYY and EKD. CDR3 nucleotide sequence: TGTGCCTGTGACCCACTGGGGGATAAAAAGGAGACGGCACAACTCTTCTTT. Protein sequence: CACDPLGDKKETAQLFF.